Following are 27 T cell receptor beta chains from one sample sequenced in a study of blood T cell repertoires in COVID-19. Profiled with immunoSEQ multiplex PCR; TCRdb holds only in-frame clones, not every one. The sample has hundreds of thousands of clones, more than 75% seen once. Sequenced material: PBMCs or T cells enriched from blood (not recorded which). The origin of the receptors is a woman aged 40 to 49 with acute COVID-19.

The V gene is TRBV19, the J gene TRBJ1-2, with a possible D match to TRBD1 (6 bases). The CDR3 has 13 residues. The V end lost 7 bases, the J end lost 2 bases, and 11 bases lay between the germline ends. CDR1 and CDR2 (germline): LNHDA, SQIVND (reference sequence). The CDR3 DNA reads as TGTGCCAGTAATGCCGGACAGAACTATGGCTACACCTTC. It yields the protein CASNAGQNYGYTF.

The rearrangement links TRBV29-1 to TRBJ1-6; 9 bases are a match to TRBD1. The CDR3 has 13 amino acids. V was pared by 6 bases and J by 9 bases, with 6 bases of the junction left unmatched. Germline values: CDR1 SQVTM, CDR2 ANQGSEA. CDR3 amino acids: CSVRTGEGSPLHF. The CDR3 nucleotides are TGCAGCGTGAGGACAGGGGAGGGTTCACCCCTCCACTTT.

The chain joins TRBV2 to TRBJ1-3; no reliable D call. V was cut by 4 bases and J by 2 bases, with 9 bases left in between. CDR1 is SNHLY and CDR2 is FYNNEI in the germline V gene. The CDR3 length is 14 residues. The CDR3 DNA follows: TGTGCCAGCAGTGTTACGGGAACTGGAAACACCATATATTTT. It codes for CASSVTGTGNTIYF.

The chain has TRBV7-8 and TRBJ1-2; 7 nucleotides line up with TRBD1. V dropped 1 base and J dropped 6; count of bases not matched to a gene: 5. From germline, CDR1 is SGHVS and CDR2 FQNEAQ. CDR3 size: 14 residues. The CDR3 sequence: CASSLVTGDHGYTF. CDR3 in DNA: TGTGCCAGCAGCTTAGTTACAGGGGATCATGGCTACACCTTC. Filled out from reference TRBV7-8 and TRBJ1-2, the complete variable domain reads GAGVSQSPRYKVAKRGQDVALRCDPISGHVSLFWYQQALGQGPEFLTYFQNEAQLDKSGLPSDRFFAERPEGSVSTLKIQRTQQEDSAVYLCASSLVTGDHGYTFGSGTRLTVV.

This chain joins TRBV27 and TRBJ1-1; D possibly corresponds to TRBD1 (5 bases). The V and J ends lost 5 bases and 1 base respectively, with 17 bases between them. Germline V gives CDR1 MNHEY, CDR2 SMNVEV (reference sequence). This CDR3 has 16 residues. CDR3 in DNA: TGTGCCAGCAGTGGGAGGGGTCTCTGGCGGAACACTGAAGCTTTCTTT. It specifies CASSGRGLWRNTEAFF.

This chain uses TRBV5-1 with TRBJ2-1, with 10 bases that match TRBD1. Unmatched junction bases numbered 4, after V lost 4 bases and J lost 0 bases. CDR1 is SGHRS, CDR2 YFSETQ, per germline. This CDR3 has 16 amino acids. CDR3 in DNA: TGCGCCAGCAGCGCAGGACAGGGGGACTCCTACAATGAGCAGTTCTTC. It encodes CASSAGQGDSYNEQFF.

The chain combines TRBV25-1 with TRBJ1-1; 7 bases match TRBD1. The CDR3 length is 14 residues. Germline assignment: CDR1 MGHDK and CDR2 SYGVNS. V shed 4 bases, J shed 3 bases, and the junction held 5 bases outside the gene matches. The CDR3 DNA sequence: TGTGCCAGCAGTGGGGACAGTGATTACACTGAAGCTTTCTTT. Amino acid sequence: CASSGDSDYTEAFF.

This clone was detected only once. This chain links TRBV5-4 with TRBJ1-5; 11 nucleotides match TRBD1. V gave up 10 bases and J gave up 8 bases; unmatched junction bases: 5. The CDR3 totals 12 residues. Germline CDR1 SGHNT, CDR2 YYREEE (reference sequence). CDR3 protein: CAAGGQGEPQHF. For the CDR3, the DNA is TGTGCCGCAGGGGGACAGGGGGAGCCCCAGCATTTT.

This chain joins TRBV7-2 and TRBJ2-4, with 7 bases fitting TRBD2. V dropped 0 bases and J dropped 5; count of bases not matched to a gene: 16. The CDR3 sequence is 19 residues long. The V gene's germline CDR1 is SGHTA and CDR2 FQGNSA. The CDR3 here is CASSLAGPVRAGKQNIQYF. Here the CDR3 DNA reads TGTGCCAGCAGCTTAGCGGGGCCAGTTCGAGCGGGAAAGCAAAACATTCAGTACTTC.

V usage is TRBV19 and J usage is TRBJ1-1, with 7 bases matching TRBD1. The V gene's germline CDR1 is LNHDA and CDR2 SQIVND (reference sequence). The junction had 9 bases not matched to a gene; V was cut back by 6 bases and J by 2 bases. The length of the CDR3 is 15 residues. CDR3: CASSPPGQINTEAFF. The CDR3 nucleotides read TGTGCCAGTAGCCCTCCGGGACAGATAAACACTGAAGCTTTCTTT.

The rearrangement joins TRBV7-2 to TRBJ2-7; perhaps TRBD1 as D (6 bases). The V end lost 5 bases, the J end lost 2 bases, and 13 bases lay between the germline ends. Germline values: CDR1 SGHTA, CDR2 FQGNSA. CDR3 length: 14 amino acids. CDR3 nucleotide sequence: TGTGCCAGCAGCCCCGGAGCAGGGGCCTACGAGCAGTACTTC. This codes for CASSPGAGAYEQYF.

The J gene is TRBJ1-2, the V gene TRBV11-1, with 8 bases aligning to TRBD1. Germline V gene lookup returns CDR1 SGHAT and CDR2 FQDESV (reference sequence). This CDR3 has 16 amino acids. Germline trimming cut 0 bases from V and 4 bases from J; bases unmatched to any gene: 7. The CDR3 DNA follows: TGTGCCAGCAGCTTAGCGGCAGGACAGGGTGTCTATGGCTACACCTTC. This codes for CASSLAAGQGVYGYTF.

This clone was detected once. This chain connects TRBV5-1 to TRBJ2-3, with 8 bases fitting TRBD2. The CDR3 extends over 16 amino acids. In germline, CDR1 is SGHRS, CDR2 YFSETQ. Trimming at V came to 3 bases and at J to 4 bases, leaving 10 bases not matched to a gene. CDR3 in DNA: TGCGCCAGCAGCTCCCAAACTCGGGGGGGCGCAGATACGCAGTATTTT. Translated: CASSSQTRGGADTQYF.

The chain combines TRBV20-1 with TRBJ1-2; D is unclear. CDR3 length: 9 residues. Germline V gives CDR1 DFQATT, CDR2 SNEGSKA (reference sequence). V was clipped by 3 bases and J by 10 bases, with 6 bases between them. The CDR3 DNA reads TGCAGTGCTAGTCAGTACTACACCTTC. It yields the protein CSASQYYTF.

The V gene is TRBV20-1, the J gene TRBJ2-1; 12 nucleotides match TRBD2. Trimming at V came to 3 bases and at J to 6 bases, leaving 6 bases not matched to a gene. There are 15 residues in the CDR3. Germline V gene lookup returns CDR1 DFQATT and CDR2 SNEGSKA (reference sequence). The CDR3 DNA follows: TGCAGTGCTAGTGGCTCGACTAGCGGGGGCAATGAGCAGTTCTTC. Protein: CSASGSTSGGNEQFF.

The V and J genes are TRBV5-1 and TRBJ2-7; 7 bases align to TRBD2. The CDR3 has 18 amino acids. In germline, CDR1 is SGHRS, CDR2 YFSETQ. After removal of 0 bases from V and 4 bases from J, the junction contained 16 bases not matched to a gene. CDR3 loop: CASSLDTPGLSTQYEQYF. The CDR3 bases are TGCGCCAGCAGCTTGGATACACCGGGACTATCGACTCAATACGAGCAGTACTTC.

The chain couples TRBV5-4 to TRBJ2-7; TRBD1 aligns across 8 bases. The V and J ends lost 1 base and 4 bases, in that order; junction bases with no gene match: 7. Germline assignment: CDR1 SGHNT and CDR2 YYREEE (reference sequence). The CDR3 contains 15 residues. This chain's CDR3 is CASSLPGTGEYEQYF. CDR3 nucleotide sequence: TGTGCCAGCAGCTTGCCCGGGACAGGCGAGTACGAGCAGTACTTC.

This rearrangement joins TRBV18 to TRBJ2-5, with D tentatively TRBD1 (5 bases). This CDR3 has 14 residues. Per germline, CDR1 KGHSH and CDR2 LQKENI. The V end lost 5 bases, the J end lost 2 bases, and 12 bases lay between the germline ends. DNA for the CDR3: TGTGCCAGCTCAGAGCGACAGATTCAAGAGACCCAGTACTTC. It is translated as CASSERQIQETQYF.

The CDR3 sequence is CASTRGGQGNTIYF. The CDR3 DNA reads TGTGCCAGCACCCGGGGTGGGCAAGGAAACACCATATATTTT. This rearrangement joins TRBV28 to TRBJ1-3, with D uncertain. This CDR3 spans 14 amino acids. With 7 bases removed from V and 4 bases from J, the gap between germline ends came to 14 bases. Germline V gives CDR1 MDHEN, CDR2 SYDVKM.

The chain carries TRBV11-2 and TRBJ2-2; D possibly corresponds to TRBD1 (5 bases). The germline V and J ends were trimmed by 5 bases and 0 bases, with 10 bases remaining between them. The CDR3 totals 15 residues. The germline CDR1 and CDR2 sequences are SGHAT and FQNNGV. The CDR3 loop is CASSPDSTNTGELFF. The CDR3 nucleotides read TGTGCCAGCAGCCCCGACAGTACGAACACCGGGGAGCTGTTTTTT. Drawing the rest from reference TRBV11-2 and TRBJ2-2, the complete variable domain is EAGVAQSPRYKIIEKRQSVAFWCNPISGHATLYWYQQILGQGPKLLIQFQNNGVVDDSQLPKDRFSAERLKGVDSTLKIQPAKLEDSAVYLCASSPDSTNTGELFFGEGSRLTVL.

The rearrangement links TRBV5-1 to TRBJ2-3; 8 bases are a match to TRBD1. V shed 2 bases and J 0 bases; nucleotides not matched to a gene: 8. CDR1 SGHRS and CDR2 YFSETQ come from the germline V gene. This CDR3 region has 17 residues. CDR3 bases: TGCGCCAGCAGCTTACACCCGGGACAGGATAGCACAGATACGCAGTATTTT. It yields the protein CASSLHPGQDSTDTQYF.

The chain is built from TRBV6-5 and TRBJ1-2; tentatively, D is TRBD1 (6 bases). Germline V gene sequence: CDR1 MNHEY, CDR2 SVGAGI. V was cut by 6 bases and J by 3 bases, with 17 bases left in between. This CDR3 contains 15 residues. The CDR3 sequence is CASSLQGTRDYGYTF. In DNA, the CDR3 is TGTGCCAGCAGCCTGCAGGGGACCCGAGACTATGGCTACACCTTC.

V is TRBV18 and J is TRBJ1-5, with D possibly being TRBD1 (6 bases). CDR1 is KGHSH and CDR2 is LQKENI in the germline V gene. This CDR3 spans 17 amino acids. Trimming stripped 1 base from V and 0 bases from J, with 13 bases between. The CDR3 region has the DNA TGTGCCAGCTCACCACAAGGGGGTGGTTCTAGCAATCAGCCCCAGCATTTT. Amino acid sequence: CASSPQGGGSSNQPQHF.

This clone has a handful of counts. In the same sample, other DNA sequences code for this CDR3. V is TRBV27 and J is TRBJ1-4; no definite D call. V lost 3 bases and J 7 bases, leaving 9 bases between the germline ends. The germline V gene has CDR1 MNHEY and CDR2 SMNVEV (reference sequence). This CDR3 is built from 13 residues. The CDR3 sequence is CASSFSGFEKLFF. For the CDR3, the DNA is TGTGCCAGCAGTTTTTCGGGGTTTGAAAAACTGTTTTTT.

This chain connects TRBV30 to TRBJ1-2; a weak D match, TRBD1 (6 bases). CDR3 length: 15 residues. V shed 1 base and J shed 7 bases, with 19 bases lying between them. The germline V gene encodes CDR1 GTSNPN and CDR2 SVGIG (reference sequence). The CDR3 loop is CAWSADGGGRSGYTF. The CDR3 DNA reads TGTGCCTGGAGTGCGGACGGGGGGGGGCGGTCTGGCTACACCTTC.

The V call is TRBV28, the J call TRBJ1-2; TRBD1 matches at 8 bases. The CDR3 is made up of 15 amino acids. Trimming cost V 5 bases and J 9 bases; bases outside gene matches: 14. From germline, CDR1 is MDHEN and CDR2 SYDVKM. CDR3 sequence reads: CASSPETGAGKSYTF. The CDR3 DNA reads TGTGCCAGCAGTCCCGAGACAGGGGCTGGTAAGAGCTACACCTTC.

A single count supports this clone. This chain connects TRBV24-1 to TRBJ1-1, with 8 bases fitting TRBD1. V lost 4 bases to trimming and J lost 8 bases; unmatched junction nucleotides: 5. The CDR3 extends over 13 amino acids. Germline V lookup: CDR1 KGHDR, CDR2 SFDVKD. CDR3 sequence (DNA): TGTGCCACCAGTGACCCTGACAGGGGAGAAGCTTTCTTT. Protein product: CATSDPDRGEAFF.